This T cell receptor (beta chain) came from a study of blood T cell repertoires in COVID-19. Profiling relied on immunoSEQ multiplex PCR, and the TCRdb table lists in-frame clones only, not all of them. The data hold a few hundred thousand clones, with more than 75% observed a single time. Looked up from germline, CDR1 is SEHNR and CDR2 is FQNEAQ (reference sequence). The CDR3 sequence is 14 residues long. V dropped 5 bases and J dropped 5; count of bases not matched to a gene: 8. Researchers sorted participants into cohorts using their self-reported clinical history. Up to 2 weeks before entering the study, exposed participants had met a COVID-19 case.

The sequence derives from a woman between 50 and 59 years old who had been exposed to COVID-19. This rearrangement joins TRBV7-9 to TRBJ2-5; the match to TRBD2 covers 7 bases. Sequenced input: PBMCs or T cells enriched from blood (not recorded which). CDR3 nucleotide sequence: TGTGCCAGCAGCGCGAGGGACTACGGGGAGACCCAGTACTTC. Residues: CASSARDYGETQYF.